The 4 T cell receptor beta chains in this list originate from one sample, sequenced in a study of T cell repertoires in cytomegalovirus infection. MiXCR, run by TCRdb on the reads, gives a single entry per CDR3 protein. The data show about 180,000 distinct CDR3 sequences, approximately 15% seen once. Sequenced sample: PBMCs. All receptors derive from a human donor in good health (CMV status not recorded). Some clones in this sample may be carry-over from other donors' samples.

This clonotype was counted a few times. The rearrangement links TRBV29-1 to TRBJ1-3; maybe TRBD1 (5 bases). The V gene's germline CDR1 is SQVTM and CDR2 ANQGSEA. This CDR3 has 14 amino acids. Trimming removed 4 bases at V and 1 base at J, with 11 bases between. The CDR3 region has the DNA TGCAGCGTTGTTATCGGGGGGTCTGGAAACACCATATATTTT. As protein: CSVVIGGSGNTIYF. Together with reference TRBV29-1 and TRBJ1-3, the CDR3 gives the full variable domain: SAVISQKPSRDICQRGTSLTIQCQVDSQVTMMFWYRQQPGQSLTLIATANQGSEATYESGFVIDKFPISRPNLTFSTLTVSNMSPEDSSIYLCSVVIGGSGNTIYFGEGSWLTVV.

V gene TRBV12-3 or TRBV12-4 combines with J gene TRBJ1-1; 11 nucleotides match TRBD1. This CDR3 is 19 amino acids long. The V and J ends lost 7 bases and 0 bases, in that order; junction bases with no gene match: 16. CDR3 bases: TGTGCCAGCATCCCGGGACAGGGGGATTTGAAGTACATGAACACTGAAGCTTTCTTT. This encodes CASIPGQGDLKYMNTEAFF.

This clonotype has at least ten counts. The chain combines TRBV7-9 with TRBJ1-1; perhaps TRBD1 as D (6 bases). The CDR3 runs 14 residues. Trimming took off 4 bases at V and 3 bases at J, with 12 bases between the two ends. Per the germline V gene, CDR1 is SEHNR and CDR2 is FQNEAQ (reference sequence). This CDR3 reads CASSSWGHDTEAFF. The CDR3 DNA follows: TGTGCCAGCAGCTCGTGGGGACATGACACTGAAGCTTTCTTT.

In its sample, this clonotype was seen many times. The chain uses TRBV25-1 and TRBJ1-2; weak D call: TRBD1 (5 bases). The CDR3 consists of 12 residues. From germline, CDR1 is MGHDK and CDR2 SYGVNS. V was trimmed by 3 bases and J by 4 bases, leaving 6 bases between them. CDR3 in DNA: TGTGCCAGCAGTGATCAGGGCTATGGCTACACCTTC. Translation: CASSDQGYGYTF.